The next 22 T cell receptor beta chains were all read from a single sample in a study of shared clonotypes between healthy human individuals. The data were produced by immunoSEQ multiplex PCR, yet TCRdb's version contains in-frame clones alone and is incomplete. The sample records about 2.3 million clones, more than 85% being singletons. Sequences were obtained from naive CD4+ T cells from PBMCs. The subset denotes: CD45RA+ positively selected. These receptor sequences come from a young man in good health. Some clones in this sample may be carry-over from other donors' samples.

The chain recombines TRBV7-3 with TRBJ2-1; 10 nucleotides line up with TRBD1. The CDR3 length is 17 residues. V lost 5 bases to trimming and J lost 8 bases; unmatched junction nucleotides: 15. CDR1 is SGHTA, CDR2 FQGTGA, per germline. The CDR3 DNA follows: TGTGCCAGCAGCCTCAAACCGGGACAGGGGTCCCCCGATGAGCAGTTCTTC. It encodes CASSLKPGQGSPDEQFF.

CDR3 in amino acids: CASSPLTYTDTQYF. The CDR3 bases are TGTGCCAGCAGCCCACTAACCTACACAGATACGCAGTATTTT. The J gene is TRBJ2-3, the V gene TRBV6-1; no clear D. V lost 6 bases to trimming and J lost 2 bases, with 12 bases between them. Per germline, CDR1 MNHNS and CDR2 SASEGT. The CDR3 spans 14 residues.

The V and J genes are TRBV4-3 and TRBJ2-2, with 7 bases that match TRBD1. Germline loops: CDR1 LGHNA, CDR2 YSLEER. The junction had 9 bases not matched to a gene; V was cut back by 7 bases and J by 4 bases. CDR3 size: 15 residues. The CDR3 sequence is CASTPGQSITGELFF. The CDR3 DNA reads as TGCGCCAGCACGCCGGGACAGAGTATCACCGGGGAGCTGTTTTTT.

The rearrangement uses TRBV6-5 and TRBJ2-7, with D perhaps assigned TRBD1 or TRBD2 (6 bases each). CDR1 is MNHEY, CDR2 SVGAGI, per germline. The V gene lost 0 bases and the J gene lost 3 bases, with 12 bases spanning the gap. CDR3 length: 15 residues. CDR3: CASSYSRRGHYEQYF. CDR3 nucleotides: TGTGCCAGCAGTTACTCGCGTCGGGGGCACTACGAGCAGTACTTC.

This clone was detected only once. The genes are TRBV27 and TRBJ2-7; D tentatively fits TRBD1 or TRBD2 (6 bases each). Germline V gives CDR1 MNHEY, CDR2 SMNVEV (reference sequence). V dropped 3 bases and J dropped 3 bases, with 18 bases sitting between them. This CDR3 has 16 amino acids. The DNA for the CDR3 is TGTGCCAGCAGTTTCGGAGGGACACATGATCTCTACGAGCAGTACTTC. Encoded protein: CASSFGGTHDLYEQYF.

V is TRBV5-6 and J is TRBJ2-4; a possible D gene is TRBD1 (5 bases). CDR3 length equals 16 residues. Looked up from germline, CDR1 is SGHDT and CDR2 is YYEEEE. V was clipped by 0 bases and J by 7 bases, with 17 bases between them. CDR3 DNA sequence: TGTGCCAGCAGCTTGGTTCAAGGACAAGCTAGGAACATTCAGTACTTC. It is translated as CASSLVQGQARNIQYF.

The chain recombines TRBV19 with TRBJ1-5; D might be TRBD1 (5 bases). Germline V gene sequence: CDR1 LNHDA, CDR2 SQIVND (reference sequence). There are 15 residues in the CDR3. Trimming cost V 6 bases and J 3 bases, with 15 bases left between them. This CDR3 reads CASRPSGGNNQPQHF. The CDR3 bases are TGTGCCAGTAGACCCTCGGGGGGGAACAATCAGCCCCAGCATTTT.

V usage is TRBV5-1 and J usage is TRBJ2-1; weak D call: TRBD1 (6 bases). The V and J ends lost 4 bases and 4 bases respectively, with 18 bases between them. The CDR3 contains 16 residues. CDR1 is SGHRS and CDR2 is YFSETQ in the germline V gene. CDR3 region: CASSAETGGGYNEQFF. The CDR3 DNA sequence: TGCGCCAGCAGCGCAGAGACAGGTGGAGGATACAATGAGCAGTTCTTC.

This chain uses TRBV29-1 with TRBJ2-7; D is perhaps TRBD2 (5 bases). The CDR3 length is 12 residues. Germline values: CDR1 SQVTM, CDR2 ANQGSEA. Trimming stripped 2 bases from V and 6 bases from J, with 11 bases between. This chain's CDR3 is CSVESGNREQYF. CDR3 bases: TGCAGCGTTGAATCGGGGAACCGCGAGCAGTACTTC.

The chain carries TRBV7-3 and TRBJ2-5; 9 positions match TRBD2. Losses at the gene ends were 8 bases for V and 1 base for J; bases not matched to a gene: 11. The germline V gene encodes CDR1 SGHTA and CDR2 FQGTGA. CDR3 length: 16 residues. The CDR3 bases are TGTGCCAGCGCTCTGACCGGGACTAGCAGCCAAGAGACCCAGTACTTC. It codes for CASALTGTSSQETQYF.

The genes are TRBV27 and TRBJ1-1; D is possibly TRBD1 (5 bases). The CDR3 totals 15 residues. Between the trimmed V and J ends, which lost 2 bases and 1 base, there was a span of 11 bases. Germline CDR1 reads MNHEY; CDR2 reads SMNVEV (reference sequence). In DNA, the CDR3 is TGTGCCAGCAGTTTACAACCAGGGAAGAACACTGAAGCTTTCTTT. Translated, it gives CASSLQPGKNTEAFF.

The chain uses TRBV29-1 and TRBJ1-2; D unresolved. Per the germline V gene, CDR1 is SQVTM and CDR2 is ANQGSEA. This CDR3 comprises 12 residues. Trimming took 5 bases from V and 3 from J, leaving 10 bases between them. The CDR3 DNA is TGCAGCGTTTCCCGGGCCGACTATGGCTACACCTTC. Residues: CSVSRADYGYTF.

The chain combines TRBV2 with TRBJ2-4, with no clear D. Germline V gene data show CDR1 as SNHLY and CDR2 as FYNNEI. This CDR3 spans 13 amino acids. Trimming shortened V by 7 bases and J by 7 bases, and 14 bases separated the two germline ends. CDR3 sequence: CASTYSPENIQYF. In DNA, the CDR3 is TGTGCCAGCACCTACTCCCCCGAGAACATTCAGTACTTC.

The chain employs TRBV28 and TRBJ1-4; 9 bases align to TRBD1. With 6 bases clipped from V and 8 bases from J, the junction kept 10 bases outside the gene matches. Germline CDR1 reads MDHEN; CDR2 reads SYDVKM. This CDR3 region has 15 residues. CDR3 residues: CASRAEQGAWEKLFF. In DNA, the CDR3 is TGTGCCAGCAGGGCGGAACAGGGGGCATGGGAAAAACTGTTTTTT. Variable domain in full (rest from reference TRBV28 and TRBJ1-4): DVKVTQSSRYLVKRTGEKVFLECVQDMDHENMFWYRQDPGLGLRLIYFSYDVKMKEKGDIPEGYSVSREKKERFSLILESASTNQTSMYLCASRAEQGAWEKLFFGSGTQLSVL.

V gene TRBV27 combines with J gene TRBJ1-1; D unclear. CDR1 is MNHEY and CDR2 is SMNVEV in the germline V gene (reference sequence). The CDR3 is 17 amino acids. V dropped 5 bases and J dropped 1 base, with 20 bases sitting between them. The chain's CDR3 is CASSPVWRPLGNTEAFF. In nucleotides, the CDR3 is TGTGCCAGCAGTCCCGTGTGGCGCCCTTTGGGGAACACTGAAGCTTTCTTT.

The rearrangement uses TRBV14 and TRBJ1-1, with TRBD1 matching over 9 bases. From germline, CDR1 is SGHDN and CDR2 FVKESK. The CDR3 runs to 16 residues. V dropped 4 bases and J dropped 2; count of bases not matched to a gene: 8. CDR3 protein: CASSPGQGRGNTEAFF. The CDR3 DNA follows: TGTGCCAGCAGCCCGGGACAGGGTCGGGGAAACACTGAAGCTTTCTTT.

Worth noting for this clone: The sample contains more than one DNA sequence encoding this CDR3. This chain joins TRBV6-1 and TRBJ1-5, with D maybe TRBD1 (5 bases). Trimming took 2 bases from V and 7 from J, leaving 9 bases between them. The CDR3 runs to 13 residues. CDR1 is MNHNS and CDR2 is SASEGT in the germline V gene. CDR3: CASSEYRDQPQHF. In DNA form, the CDR3 reads TGTGCCAGCAGTGAATATCGGGACCAGCCCCAGCATTTT.

The chain uses TRBV5-8 and TRBJ1-4; TRBD1 is a possible D gene (5 bases). The CDR3 has 16 amino acids. V was shortened by 4 bases and J by 1 base, with 14 bases between the two germline ends. CDR1 and CDR2 from the germline V gene are SGHTS and YDEGEE. The CDR3: CASSRGTQGTNEKLFF. CDR3 nucleotide sequence: TGTGCCAGCAGCCGCGGAACGCAGGGAACTAATGAAAAACTGTTTTTT.

This rearrangement joins TRBV6-1 to TRBJ1-2; D call uncertain. Trimming pared 2 bases from V and 4 bases from J, leaving 8 bases between. There are 13 residues in the CDR3. Germline V lookup: CDR1 MNHNS, CDR2 SASEGT. The CDR3 nucleotides read TGTGCCAGCAGTGAATTAAGGTTCTATGGCTACACCTTC. It is translated as CASSELRFYGYTF.

A few counts support this clone. J is TRBJ2-1 and V is TRBV15, with unresolved D. Looked up from germline, CDR1 is LNHNV and CDR2 is YYDKDF (reference sequence). V was pared by 0 bases and J by 5 bases, with 20 bases between. This CDR3 region has 18 residues. The CDR3: CATSRDRLGVRQDNEQFF. In DNA, the CDR3 is TGTGCCACCAGCAGAGATCGTTTGGGTGTACGCCAAGACAATGAGCAGTTCTTC.

This clone has only a few counts. This chain uses TRBV29-1 with TRBJ1-1, with a possible D match to TRBD1 (5 bases). This CDR3 is 17 amino acids long. Germline V gene lookup returns CDR1 SQVTM and CDR2 ANQGSEA. Trimming removed 5 bases at V and 0 bases at J, with 22 bases between. The CDR3 loop is CSVLSPGGGSLNTEAFF. DNA for the CDR3: TGCAGCGTTCTGTCCCCCGGGGGTGGTAGTTTGAACACTGAAGCTTTCTTT.

V gene TRBV5-1 combines with J gene TRBJ2-7, with 9 bases aligning to TRBD2. The germline V gene encodes CDR1 SGHRS and CDR2 YFSETQ. Unmatched junction bases numbered 10, after V lost 0 bases and J lost 0 bases. CDR3 length: 18 amino acids. CDR3 protein: CASSLAFAGSGGSYEQYF. The CDR3, as DNA: TGCGCCAGCAGCTTGGCCTTTGCTGGTAGCGGGGGCTCCTACGAGCAGTACTTC.